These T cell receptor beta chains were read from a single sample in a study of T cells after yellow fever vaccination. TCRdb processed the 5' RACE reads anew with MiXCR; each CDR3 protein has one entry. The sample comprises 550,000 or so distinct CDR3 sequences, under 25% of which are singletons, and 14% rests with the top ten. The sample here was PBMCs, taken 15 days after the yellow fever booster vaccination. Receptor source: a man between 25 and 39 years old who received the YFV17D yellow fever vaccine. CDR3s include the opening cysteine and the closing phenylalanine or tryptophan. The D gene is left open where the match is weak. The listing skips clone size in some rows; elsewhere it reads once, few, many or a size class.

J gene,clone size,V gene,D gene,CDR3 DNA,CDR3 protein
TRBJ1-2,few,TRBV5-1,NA,TGCGCCAGCAGCTTGGGTTCAGGGAGGATCTATGGCTACACCTTC,CASSLGSGRIYGYTF
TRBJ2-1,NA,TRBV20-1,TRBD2,TGCTGTGCTTCCACCTCCATACTAGCGGGTTACAATGAGCAGTTCTTC,CCASTSILAGYNEQFF
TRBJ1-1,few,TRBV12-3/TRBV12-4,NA,TGTGCCAGCAGTTCCCAGACGGCAGGGTGGACTGAAGCTTTCTTT,CASSSQTAGWTEAFF
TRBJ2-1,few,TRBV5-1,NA,TGCGCCAGCAGCTTGGGACAAACTTACAATGAGCAGTTCTTC,CASSLGQTYNEQFF
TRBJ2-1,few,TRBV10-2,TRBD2,TGCGCCACCCGACTAGCGGGAACAACCTACAATGAGCAGTTCTTC,CATRLAGTTYNEQFF
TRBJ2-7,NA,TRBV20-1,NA,TGCAGTGGGATAAGGGGGTACGAGCAGTACTTC,CSGIRGYEQYF
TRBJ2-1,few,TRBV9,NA,TGTGCCAGCAGCCTCGACCAAAAACTTTACAATGAGCAGTTCTTC,CASSLDQKLYNEQFF
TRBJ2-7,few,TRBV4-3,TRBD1,TGCGCCAGCAGCCCAGGTGTCCGGACAGGGTCCTACGAGCAGTACTTC,CASSPGVRTGSYEQYF
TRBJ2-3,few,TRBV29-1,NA,TGCAGCGTTGAAGCTGAGAATACGCAGTATTTT,CSVEAENTQYF
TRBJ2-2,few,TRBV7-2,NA,TGTGCCAGCAGCCCCGGGTCTGTTCCCGGGGAGCTGTTTTTT,CASSPGSVPGELFF
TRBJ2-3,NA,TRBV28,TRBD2,TGTGCCAGCAGTACCCCGCTCCAACTAGCGGGACACACAGATACGCAGTATTTT,CASSTPLQLAGHTDTQYF
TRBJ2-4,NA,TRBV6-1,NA,TGTGCCAGCAGTGAAGCGTCGGCGCAGGGAGGCATTCAGTACTTC,CASSEASAQGGIQYF
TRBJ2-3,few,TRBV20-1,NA,TGCAGTGCTAGAGCGGAGCCCGGGGGTAGCGCGAAGACAGATACGCAGTATTTT,CSARAEPGGSAKTDTQYF
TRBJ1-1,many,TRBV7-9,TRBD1,TGCGCCAGCAGCTTGGGACAGGTGAACACTGAAGCTTTCTTT,CASSLGQVNTEAFF
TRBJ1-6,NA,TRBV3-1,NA,TGTGCCAGCAGCCAAAGAGGCAATTCACCCCTCCACTTT,CASSQRGNSPLHF
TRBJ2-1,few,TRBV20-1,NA,TGCAGTGCCCGCCCTCCGACTCCGGACAATGAGCAGTTCTTC,CSARPPTPDNEQFF
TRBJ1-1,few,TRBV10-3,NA,TGTGCCATCAGTGAGTCCCGGCAGGGGAACACTGAAGCTTTCTTT,CAISESRQGNTEAFF
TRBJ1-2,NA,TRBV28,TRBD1,TGTGCCAGCAGCGCAAGTCCAGGGGGCCACTATGGCTACACCTTC,CASSASPGGHYGYTF
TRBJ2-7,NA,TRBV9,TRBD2,TGTGCCAGCAGCGTAGACTCGGGAGGGACCTACGAGCAGTACTTC,CASSVDSGGTYEQYF
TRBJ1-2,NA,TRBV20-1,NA,TGCAGTGCTAGAGATCGGGGGACACTTCCGGGCTACACCTTC,CSARDRGTLPGYTF
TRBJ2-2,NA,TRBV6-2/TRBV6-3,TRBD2,TGTGCCAGCAGTTACGCCCCGCGGGGGGGAACCGGGGAGCTGTTTTTT,CASSYAPRGGTGELFF
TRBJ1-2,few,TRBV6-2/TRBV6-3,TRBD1,TGTGCCAGCTTGTGGACAGGGGGAAACTATGGCTACACCTTC,CASLWTGGNYGYTF
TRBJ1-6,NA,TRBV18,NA,TGTGCCAGCTCACCGGGACGGCCAAGCTCCTATAATTCACCCCTCCACTTT,CASSPGRPSSYNSPLHF
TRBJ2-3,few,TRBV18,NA,TGTGCCAGCTCACCACAGGGGCCCCTGGGGACAGATACGCAGTATTTT,CASSPQGPLGTDTQYF
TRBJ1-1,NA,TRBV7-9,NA,TGTGCCAGCAGCCAAAGGGCGAACACTGAAGCTTTCTTC,CASSQRANTEAFF
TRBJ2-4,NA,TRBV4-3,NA,TGCGCCAGCAGCCATTATATCCGGGACACTTGGAACATTCAGTACTTC,CASSHYIRDTWNIQYF
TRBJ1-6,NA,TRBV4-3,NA,TGCGCCAGCAGCCAAGAACGGGCGGCTAGGGCCCTCCACTTT,CASSQERAARALHF
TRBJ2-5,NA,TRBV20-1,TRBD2,TGCAGTGCTAGTCCGGGACTAGCGGGGGAGGAGACCCAGTACTTC,CSASPGLAGEETQYF
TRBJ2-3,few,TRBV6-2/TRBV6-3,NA,TGTGCCAGCAAGGGCTCCCTTGAGGGGAGTAGGACAGATACGCAGTATTTT,CASKGSLEGSRTDTQYF
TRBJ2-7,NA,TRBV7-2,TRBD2,TGTGCCAGCAGCGCCGGGACTAGCGGGAGTCCGTACGAGCAGTACTTC,CASSAGTSGSPYEQYF
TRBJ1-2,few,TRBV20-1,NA,TGCAGTGTCGGGGGGCAGGCTAACTATGGCTACACCTTC,CSVGGQANYGYTF
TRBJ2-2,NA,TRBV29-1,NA,TGCAGCGTCACGACAGGGAACACCGGGGAGCTGTTTTTT,CSVTTGNTGELFF
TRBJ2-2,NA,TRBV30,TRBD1,TGTGCCTGGGCCCCCGAGGACAGGGGGGTCACCGGGGAGCTGTTTTTT,CAWAPEDRGVTGELFF
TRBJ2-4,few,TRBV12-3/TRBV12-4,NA,TGTGCCAGCAGTTTTGGGGGGTTTGCCAAAAACATTCAGTACTTC,CASSFGGFAKNIQYF
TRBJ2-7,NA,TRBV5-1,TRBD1,TGCGCCAGCGCCAACCTGGCCGACAGGGTAGGGGAGCAGTACTTC,CASANLADRVGEQYF
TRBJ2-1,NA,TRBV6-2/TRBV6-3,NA,TGTGCCAGCGCCCTACTCTACAATGAGCAGTTCTTC,CASALLYNEQFF
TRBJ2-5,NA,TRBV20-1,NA,TGCAGTGCAAGGAAGAGCCAAGAGACCCAGTACTTC,CSARKSQETQYF
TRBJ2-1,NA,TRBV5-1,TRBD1,TGCGCCAGCAGCCGACAGGGGACTTACAATGAGCAGTTCTTC,CASSRQGTYNEQFF
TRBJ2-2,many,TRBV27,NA,TGTGCCAGCAGTTTTAGCGGCACCGGGGAGCTGTTTTTT,CASSFSGTGELFF
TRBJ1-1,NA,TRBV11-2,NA,TGTGCCAGCAGCCGCCGGGGATTTGAGAACACTGAAGCTTTCTTT,CASSRRGFENTEAFF
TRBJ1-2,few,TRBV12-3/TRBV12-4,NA,TGTGCCAGCAGTTTAGCCGGGTCGGGCTACACCTTC,CASSLAGSGYTF
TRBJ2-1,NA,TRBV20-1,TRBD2,TGCGGACTTCGGGGACTAGCGCGATACAATGAGCAGTTCTTC,CGLRGLARYNEQFF
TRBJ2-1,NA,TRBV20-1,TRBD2,TGCAGTGGGCTGGGACTAGCGGTGAAGAATGAGCAGTTCTTC,CSGLGLAVKNEQFF
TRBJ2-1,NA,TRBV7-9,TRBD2,TGTGCCAGCAGGGGACTAGCGGTCTACAATGAGCAGTTCTTC,CASRGLAVYNEQFF
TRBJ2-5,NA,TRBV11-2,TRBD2,TGTGCCAGCAGCCCTCGGACTAGCGGGAGGGCCTTGGAGACCCAGTACTTC,CASSPRTSGRALETQYF
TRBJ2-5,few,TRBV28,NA,TGTGCCAGCACCCGGGCCGTGGAGACCCAGTACTTC,CASTRAVETQYF
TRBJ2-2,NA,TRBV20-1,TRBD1,TGCAGTGCTAACCTTGGGACAGGGGGGACCGGGGAGCTGTTTTTT,CSANLGTGGTGELFF
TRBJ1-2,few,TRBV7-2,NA,TGTGCCAGCAGCTTACTGGTCGCAGGGTTTGGCTACACCTTC,CASSLLVAGFGYTF
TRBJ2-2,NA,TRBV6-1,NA,TGTGCCAGCAGACTGACTTGGAACACCGGGGAGCTGTTTTTT,CASRLTWNTGELFF
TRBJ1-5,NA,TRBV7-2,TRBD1,TGTGCCAGCAGCTTGGACAGGGCTGGCAATCAGCCCCAGCATTTT,CASSLDRAGNQPQHF